This T cell receptor beta chain originates from a study of blood T cell repertoires in COVID-19. Study summary: Italy, Spain and the United States were the sources of the convalescent and acute COVID-19 samples.

Participants, about 18 to 90 years old, spanned under 30 US areas. Sequencing was performed with immunoSEQ multiplex PCR; in TCRdb, only in-frame clones are kept and a portion is missing. The repertoire has a few hundred thousand clones, roughly four fifths of them found once; the top ten carry approximately 5%. The TCR originated in a woman aged 50 to 60 who had recovered from COVID-19. The sample taken for sequencing was PBMCs or T cells enriched from blood (not recorded which).

DNA of the CDR3: TGTGCCAGCAGCGCCCTTGCCGGGAGTACCTACAATGAGCAGTTCTTC. Its translation is CASSALAGSTYNEQFF. The chain uses TRBV9 and TRBJ2-1, with D perhaps TRBD2 (6 bases). The CDR3 has 16 residues. Germline loops: CDR1 SGDLS, CDR2 YYNGEE. V was trimmed by 3 bases and J by 2 bases, leaving 15 bases between them.